The next 20 T cell receptor beta chains were all read from a single sample in a study of cytomegalovirus exposure and HLA in healthy donors. PCR used 60 Vbeta primers and 13 Jbeta primers. TCRdb's table, derived via immunoSEQ multiplex PCR, lists solely in-frame clones and lacks some. Among about 100,000 clones listed, more than 60% were seen once. Sequenced material: PBMCs. Every receptor here comes from a woman between 18 and 29 years old in good health and CMV-seropositive.

This clone appeared a few times. V usage is TRBV10-3 and J usage is TRBJ2-7; 8 nucleotides align to TRBD2. Germline trimming cut 7 bases from V and 2 bases from J; bases unmatched to any gene: 4. From germline, CDR1 is ENHRY and CDR2 SYGVKD. The CDR3 totals 13 residues. The CDR3 loop is CAIMAGLAYEQYF. Here the CDR3 DNA reads TGTGCCATCATGGCGGGACTAGCCTACGAGCAGTACTTC.

This clone was counted a few times. This same CDR3 is encoded by further DNA sequences in the sample. The chain is built from TRBV9 and TRBJ2-2, with D unclear. Deletions cut 1 base from V and 5 bases from J, with 3 bases between. Germline V gene sequence: CDR1 SGDLS, CDR2 YYNGEE. The CDR3 totals 12 residues. This CDR3 reads CASSVRTGELFF. The CDR3 DNA reads as TGTGCCAGCAGCGTACGTACCGGGGAGCTGTTTTTT.

V usage is TRBV6-6 and J usage is TRBJ2-7, with 10 bases fitting TRBD2. Unmatched junction bases numbered 8, after V lost 6 bases and J lost 0 bases. CDR3 length: 16 amino acids. Looked up from germline, CDR1 is MNHNY and CDR2 is SVGAGI (reference sequence). CDR3 loop: CASRSGTSAHSYEQYF. The CDR3 DNA reads TGTGCCAGCAGATCCGGGACTAGCGCCCACTCCTACGAGCAGTACTTC.

The chain joins TRBV18 to TRBJ2-7; no reliable D call. Germline lookup yields CDR1 KGHSH and CDR2 LQKENI. This CDR3 has 13 amino acids. V was shortened by 2 bases and J by 2 bases, with 7 bases between the two germline ends. The CDR3: CASSPGSPYEQYF. CDR3 in DNA: TGTGCCAGCTCACCAGGCTCCCCCTACGAGCAGTACTTC.

The V call is TRBV27, the J call TRBJ1-1; 9 positions match TRBD1. Germline-derived CDR1 and CDR2 are MNHEY and SMNVEV (reference sequence). This CDR3 comprises 14 residues. V dropped 5 bases and J dropped 10; count of bases not matched to a gene: 11. The CDR3 sequence is CASSPLTGGIVAFF. The CDR3 DNA reads TGTGCCAGCAGTCCACTTACAGGGGGCATCGTAGCTTTCTTT.

V and J are TRBV5-1 and TRBJ2-3, with a weak D call TRBD2 (6 bases). V was shortened by 4 bases and J by 1 base, with 16 bases between the two germline ends. This CDR3 region has 16 residues. Germline CDR1 is SGHRS and CDR2 is YFSETQ. CDR3 loop: CASSPEGGFRTDTQYF. The CDR3 DNA reads TGCGCCAGCAGCCCGGAGGGAGGTTTTCGCACAGATACGCAGTATTTT.

This chain uses TRBV30 with TRBJ2-6; 8 nucleotides match TRBD1. Per the germline V gene, CDR1 is GTSNPN and CDR2 is SVGIG (reference sequence). After removal of 3 bases from V and 0 bases from J, the junction contained 10 bases not matched to a gene. This CDR3 region has 18 residues. The DNA of the CDR3 is TGTGCCTGGAGCGCTCCGGACAGGGTTTACTCTGGGGCCAACGTCCTGACTTTC. This translates into CAWSAPDRVYSGANVLTF.

The chain links TRBV5-4 to TRBJ1-1; the match to TRBD1 covers 7 bases. The CDR3 is 17 amino acids. The germline CDR1 and CDR2 sequences are SGHNT and YYREEE (reference sequence). The V gene end was trimmed by 4 bases and the J gene end by 1 base; junction bases not matched to a gene: 13. CDR3 in amino acids: CASSPTGDQAANTEAFF. Here the CDR3 DNA reads TGTGCCAGCAGCCCCACAGGGGACCAAGCCGCGAACACTGAAGCTTTCTTT.

This chain connects TRBV7-3 to TRBJ2-2; 11 bases are shared with TRBD1. The CDR3 is 14 amino acids. The junction had 2 bases not matched to a gene; V was cut back by 5 bases and J by 6 bases. Germline CDR1 SGHTA, CDR2 FQGTGA. The CDR3 DNA is TGTGCCAGCAGCCGGGACAGGGGGGCCGGGGAGCTGTTTTTT. It specifies CASSRDRGAGELFF.

The genes are TRBV10-1 and TRBJ2-5; tentative D call: TRBD1 (5 bases). Germline lookup yields CDR1 WNHNN and CDR2 SYGVQD (reference sequence). V gave up 6 bases and J gave up 1 base, with 15 bases separating them. This CDR3 comprises 15 residues. CDR3 loop: CASRNPDSLQETQYF. The CDR3 DNA sequence: TGCGCCAGCAGGAACCCCGACAGTCTCCAAGAGACCCAGTACTTC.

The V gene is TRBV14, the J gene TRBJ2-5; D remains ambiguous. V lost 1 base and J 3 bases, leaving 12 bases between the germline ends. Germline CDR1 is SGHDN and CDR2 is FVKESK. This CDR3 has 15 amino acids. The CDR3 nucleotides read TGTGCCAGCAGCCAAGGTTTACAGAGAGAAGAGACCCAGTACTTC. It specifies CASSQGLQREETQYF. The complete variable domain, with remaining parts taken from reference TRBV14 and TRBJ2-5, reads EAGVTQFPSHSVIEKGQTVTLRCDPISGHDNLYWYRRVMGKEIKFLLHFVKESKQDESGMPNNRFLAERTGGTYSTLKVQPAELEDSGVYFCASSQGLQREETQYFGPGTRLLVL.

V and J are TRBV11-3 and TRBJ2-1; a weak D match, TRBD2 (5 bases). The V gene's germline CDR1 is SGHNT and CDR2 YENEEA. The CDR3 runs to 17 residues. V lost 1 base to trimming and J lost 2 bases, with 15 bases between them. In nucleotides, the CDR3 is TGTGCCAGCAGCTTAGGAGTTGCGGGTGAACCCTACAATGAGCAGTTCTTC. Translating it yields CASSLGVAGEPYNEQFF.

This sequence joins TRBV4-1 and TRBJ2-7; 9 bases are a match to TRBD2. The CDR3 runs to 16 residues. The V gene end was trimmed by 3 bases and the J gene end by 6 bases; junction bases not matched to a gene: 12. CDR1 is MGHRA, CDR2 YSYEKL, per germline. CDR3 in amino acids: CASSHRVSGRPSEQYF. The CDR3 nucleotides are TGCGCCAGCAGCCACAGGGTGAGCGGGAGGCCTTCCGAGCAGTACTTC.

This sequence joins TRBV19 and TRBJ1-2; TRBD1 matches 7 bases. Germline loops: CDR1 LNHDA, CDR2 SQIVND (reference sequence). V gave up 6 bases and J gave up 6 bases; unmatched junction bases: 7. The CDR3 spans 13 residues. CDR3 bases: TGTGCCAGTAGGACACAGGGGAACGATGGCTACACCTTC. Translation gives CASRTQGNDGYTF.

The chain uses TRBV25-1 and TRBJ2-5, with D perhaps TRBD2 (6 bases). TRBJ2-7 matches the DNA end more closely, so the J call is doubtful. Germline CDR1 is MGHDK and CDR2 is SYGVNS. This CDR3 region has 12 residues. CDR3 nucleotide sequence: TGTGCCAGCAGGGTATCAGCGGGCGAGCAGTACTTC. Residues: CASRVSAGEQYF.

The chain uses TRBV5-6 and TRBJ1-4; D might be TRBD1 (5 bases). This CDR3 comprises 15 residues. Trimming pared 0 bases from V and 11 bases from J, leaving 17 bases between. In germline, CDR1 is SGHDT, CDR2 YYEEEE. The CDR3 spells CASSLASVQGGKLFF. The CDR3 DNA reads TGTGCCAGCAGCTTGGCGTCAGTTCAGGGTGGGAAACTGTTTTTT.

V gene TRBV6-5 combines with J gene TRBJ2-7; D may be TRBD2 (6 bases). CDR3 length equals 15 residues. CDR1 is MNHEY and CDR2 is SVGAGI in the germline V gene. The V end lost 5 bases, the J end lost 5 bases, and 19 bases lay between the germline ends. CDR3 bases: TGTGCCAGCAGTCAGGGACTCGCCCTCGGAAACGAGCAGTACTTC. Translated: CASSQGLALGNEQYF.

The chain combines TRBV6-4 with TRBJ2-7; D uncertain. The CDR3 contains 10 residues. CDR1 is MRHNA and CDR2 is SNTAGT in the germline V gene. V was clipped by 9 bases and J by 7 bases, with 10 bases between them. As DNA, the CDR3 is TGTGCCAGTCAACCAGGAGAGCAGTACTTC. Protein: CASQPGEQYF.

The CDR3 DNA reads TGTGCCAGTAGTGTTCGCAGGGACACTGAAGCTTTCTTT. Encoded protein: CASSVRRDTEAFF. J is TRBJ1-1 and V is TRBV19; perhaps TRBD1 as D (5 bases). The CDR3 consists of 13 residues. Trimming stripped 5 bases from V and 3 bases from J, with 10 bases between. Germline CDR1 LNHDA, CDR2 SQIVND (reference sequence).

The genes are TRBV5-1 and TRBJ2-7; TRBD1 is a possible D gene (5 bases). In germline, CDR1 is SGHRS, CDR2 YFSETQ. The ends were cut back, 5 bases at V and 5 bases at J, with 8 bases in the middle. CDR3 length: 11 residues. The chain's CDR3 is CASRVQDEQYF. The CDR3 DNA reads as TGCGCCAGCAGGGTACAGGACGAGCAGTACTTC.